This T cell receptor (beta chain) was identified in a study of T cells expressing NK-cell markers. Across the study: Seropositivity for HCMV was found in most of the eight sequenced donors, with one seronegative. General observations from the study: Expanded NKG2C+ T cell clones had unclear HCMV specificity.

On this clonotype: Its antigen is currently unknown.

TCRdb re-analyzed the 5' RACE reads; it lists each CDR3 protein once, without DNA. The listing contains roughly 380,000 distinct CDR3 sequences. This CDR3 is built from 16 residues. Per the germline V gene, CDR1 is ENHRY and CDR2 is SYGVKD. The receptor comes from a man between 18 and 69 years old in good health. Source material: blood T cells: a sorted CD56 or NKG2C T cell subset, CD4+ or CD8+ T cells, or bulk PBMC T cells (not recorded which). The chain is built from TRBV10-3 and TRBJ2-5; TCRdb names TRBD2, which stays unverified in the absence of DNA. The CDR3 spells CAISESEGLAGETQYF.